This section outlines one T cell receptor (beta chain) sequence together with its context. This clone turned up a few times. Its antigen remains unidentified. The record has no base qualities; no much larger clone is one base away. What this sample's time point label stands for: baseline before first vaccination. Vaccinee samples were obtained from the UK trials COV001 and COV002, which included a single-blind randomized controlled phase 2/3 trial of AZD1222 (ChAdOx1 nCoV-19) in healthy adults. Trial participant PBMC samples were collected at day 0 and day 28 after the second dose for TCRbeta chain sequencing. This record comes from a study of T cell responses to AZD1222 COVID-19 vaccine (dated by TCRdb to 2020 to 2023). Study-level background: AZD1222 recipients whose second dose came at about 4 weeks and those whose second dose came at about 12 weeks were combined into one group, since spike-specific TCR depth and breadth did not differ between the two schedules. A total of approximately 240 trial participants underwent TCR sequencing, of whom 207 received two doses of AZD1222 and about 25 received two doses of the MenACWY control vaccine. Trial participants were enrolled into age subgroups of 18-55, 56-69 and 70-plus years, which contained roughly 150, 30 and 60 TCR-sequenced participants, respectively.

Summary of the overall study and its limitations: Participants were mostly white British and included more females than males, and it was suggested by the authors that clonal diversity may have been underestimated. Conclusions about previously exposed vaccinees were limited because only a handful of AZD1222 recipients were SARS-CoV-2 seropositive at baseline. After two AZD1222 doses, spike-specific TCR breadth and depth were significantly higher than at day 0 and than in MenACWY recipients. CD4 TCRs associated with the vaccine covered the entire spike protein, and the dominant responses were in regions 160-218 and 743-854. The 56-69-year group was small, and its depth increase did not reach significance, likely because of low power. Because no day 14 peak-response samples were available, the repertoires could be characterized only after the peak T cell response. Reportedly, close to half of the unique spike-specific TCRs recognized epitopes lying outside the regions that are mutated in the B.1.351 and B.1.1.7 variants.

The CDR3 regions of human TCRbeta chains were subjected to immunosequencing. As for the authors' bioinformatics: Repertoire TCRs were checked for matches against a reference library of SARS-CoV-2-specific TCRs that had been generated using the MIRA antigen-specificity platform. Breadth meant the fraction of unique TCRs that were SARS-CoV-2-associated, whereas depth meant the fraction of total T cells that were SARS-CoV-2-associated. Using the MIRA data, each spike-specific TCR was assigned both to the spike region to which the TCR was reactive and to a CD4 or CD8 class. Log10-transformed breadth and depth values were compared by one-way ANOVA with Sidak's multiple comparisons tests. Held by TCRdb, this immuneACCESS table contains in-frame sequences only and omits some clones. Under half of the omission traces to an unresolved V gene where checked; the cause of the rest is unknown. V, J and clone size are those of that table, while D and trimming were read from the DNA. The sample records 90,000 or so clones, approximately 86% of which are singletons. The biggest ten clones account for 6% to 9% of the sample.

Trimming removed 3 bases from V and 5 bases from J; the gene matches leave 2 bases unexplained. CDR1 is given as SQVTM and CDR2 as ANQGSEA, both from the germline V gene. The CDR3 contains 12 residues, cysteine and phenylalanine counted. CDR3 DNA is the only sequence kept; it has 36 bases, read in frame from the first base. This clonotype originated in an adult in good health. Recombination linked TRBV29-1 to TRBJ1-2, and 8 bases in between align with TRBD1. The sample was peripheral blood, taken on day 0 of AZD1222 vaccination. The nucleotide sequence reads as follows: TGCAGCGTTGACAGGGGGCTTTATGGCTACACCTTC. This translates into CSVDRGLYGYTF.